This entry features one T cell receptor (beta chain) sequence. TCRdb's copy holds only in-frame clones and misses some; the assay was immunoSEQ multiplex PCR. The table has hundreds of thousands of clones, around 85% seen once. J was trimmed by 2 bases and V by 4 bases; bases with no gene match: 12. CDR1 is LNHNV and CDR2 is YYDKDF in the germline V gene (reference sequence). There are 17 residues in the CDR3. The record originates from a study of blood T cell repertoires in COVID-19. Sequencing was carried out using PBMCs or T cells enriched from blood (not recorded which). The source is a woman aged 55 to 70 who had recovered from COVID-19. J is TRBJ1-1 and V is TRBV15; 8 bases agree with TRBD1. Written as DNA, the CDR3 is TGTGCCACCAGCACCGACAGGGGCGACCAATTTAACACTGAAGCTTTCTTT. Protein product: CATSTDRGDQFNTEAFF. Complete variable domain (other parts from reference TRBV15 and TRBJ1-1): DAMVIQNPRYQVTQFGKPVTLSCSQTLNHNVMYWYQQKSSQAPKLLFHYYDKDFNNEADTPDNFQSRRPNTSFCFLDIRSPGLGDTAMYLCATSTDRGDQFNTEAFFGQGTRLTVV.